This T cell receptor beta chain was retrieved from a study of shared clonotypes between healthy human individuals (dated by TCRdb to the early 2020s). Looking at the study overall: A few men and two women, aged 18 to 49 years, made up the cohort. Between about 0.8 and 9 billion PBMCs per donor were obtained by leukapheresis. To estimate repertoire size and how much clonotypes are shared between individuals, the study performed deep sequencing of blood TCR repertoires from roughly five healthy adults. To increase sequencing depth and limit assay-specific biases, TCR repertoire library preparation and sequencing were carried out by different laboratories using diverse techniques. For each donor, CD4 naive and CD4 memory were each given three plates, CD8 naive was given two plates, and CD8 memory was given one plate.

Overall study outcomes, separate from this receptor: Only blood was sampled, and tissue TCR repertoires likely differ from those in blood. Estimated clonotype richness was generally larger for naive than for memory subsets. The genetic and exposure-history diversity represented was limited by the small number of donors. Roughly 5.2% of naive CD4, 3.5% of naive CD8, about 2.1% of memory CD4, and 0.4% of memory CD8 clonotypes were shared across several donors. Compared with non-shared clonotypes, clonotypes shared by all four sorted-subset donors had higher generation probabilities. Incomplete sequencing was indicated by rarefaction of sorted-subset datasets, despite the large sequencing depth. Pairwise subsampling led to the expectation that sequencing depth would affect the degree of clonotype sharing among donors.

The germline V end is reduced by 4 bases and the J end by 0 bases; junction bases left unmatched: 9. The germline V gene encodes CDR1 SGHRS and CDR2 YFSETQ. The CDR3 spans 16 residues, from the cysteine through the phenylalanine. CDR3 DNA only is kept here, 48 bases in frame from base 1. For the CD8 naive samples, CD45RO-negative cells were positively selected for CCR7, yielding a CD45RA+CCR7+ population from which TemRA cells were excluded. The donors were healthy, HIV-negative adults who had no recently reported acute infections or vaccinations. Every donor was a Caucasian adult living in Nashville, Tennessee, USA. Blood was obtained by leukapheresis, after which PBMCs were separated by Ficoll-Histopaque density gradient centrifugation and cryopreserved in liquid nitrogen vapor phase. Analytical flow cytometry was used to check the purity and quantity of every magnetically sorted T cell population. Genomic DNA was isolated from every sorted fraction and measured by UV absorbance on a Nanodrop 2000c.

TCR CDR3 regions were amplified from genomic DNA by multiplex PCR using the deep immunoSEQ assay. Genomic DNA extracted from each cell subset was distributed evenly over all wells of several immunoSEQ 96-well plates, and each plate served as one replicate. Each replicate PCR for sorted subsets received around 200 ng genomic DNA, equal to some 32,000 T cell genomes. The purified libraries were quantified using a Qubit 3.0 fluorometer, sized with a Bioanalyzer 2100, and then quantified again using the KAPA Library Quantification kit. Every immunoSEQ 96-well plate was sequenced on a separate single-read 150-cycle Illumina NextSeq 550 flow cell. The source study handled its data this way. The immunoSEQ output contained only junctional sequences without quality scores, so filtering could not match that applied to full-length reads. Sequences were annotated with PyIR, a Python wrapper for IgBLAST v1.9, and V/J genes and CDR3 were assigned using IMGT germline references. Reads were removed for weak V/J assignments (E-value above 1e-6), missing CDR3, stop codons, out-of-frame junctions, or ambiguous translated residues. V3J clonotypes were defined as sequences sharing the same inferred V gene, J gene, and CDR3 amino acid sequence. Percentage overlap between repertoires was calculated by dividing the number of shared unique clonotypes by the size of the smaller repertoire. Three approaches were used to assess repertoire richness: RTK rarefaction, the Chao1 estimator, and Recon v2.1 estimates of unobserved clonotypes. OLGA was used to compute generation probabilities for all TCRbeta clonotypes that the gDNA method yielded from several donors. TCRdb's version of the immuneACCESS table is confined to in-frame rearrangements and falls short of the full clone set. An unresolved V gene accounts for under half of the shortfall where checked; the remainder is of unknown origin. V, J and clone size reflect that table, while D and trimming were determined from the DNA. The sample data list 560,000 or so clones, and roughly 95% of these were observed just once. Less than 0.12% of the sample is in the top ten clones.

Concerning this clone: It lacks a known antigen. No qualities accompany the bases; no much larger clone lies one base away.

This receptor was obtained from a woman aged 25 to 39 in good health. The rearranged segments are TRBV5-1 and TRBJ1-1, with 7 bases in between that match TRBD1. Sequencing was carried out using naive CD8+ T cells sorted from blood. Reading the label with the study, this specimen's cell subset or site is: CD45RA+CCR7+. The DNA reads TGCGCCAGCAGCACAGGACAGGCGATCTTGAACACTGAAGCTTTCTTT. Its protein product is CASSTGQAILNTEAFF.